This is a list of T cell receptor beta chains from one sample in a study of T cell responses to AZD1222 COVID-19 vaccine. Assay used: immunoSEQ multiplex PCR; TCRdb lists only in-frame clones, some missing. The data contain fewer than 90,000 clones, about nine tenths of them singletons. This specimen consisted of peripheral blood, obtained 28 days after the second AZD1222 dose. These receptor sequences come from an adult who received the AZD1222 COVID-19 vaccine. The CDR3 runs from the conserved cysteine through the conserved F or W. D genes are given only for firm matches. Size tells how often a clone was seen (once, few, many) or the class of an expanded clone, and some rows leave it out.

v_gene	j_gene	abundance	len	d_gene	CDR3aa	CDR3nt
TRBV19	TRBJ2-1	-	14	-	CASSIGPANNEQFF	TGTGCCAGTAGTATTGGGCCAGCCAACAATGAGCAGTTCTTC
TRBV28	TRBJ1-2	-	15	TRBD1	CASSSRGPDRGGYTF	TGTGCCAGCAGTTCCCGAGGGCCTGACAGGGGGGGCTACACCTTC
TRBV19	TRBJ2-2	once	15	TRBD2	CASSIRGVDSGELFF	TGTGCCAGTAGTATCCGGGGGGTTGATTCCGGGGAGCTGTTTTTT
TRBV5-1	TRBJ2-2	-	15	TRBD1	CASSTRTGEGGELFF	TGCGCCAGCAGCACCCGGACAGGGGAAGGTGGGGAGCTGTTTTTT
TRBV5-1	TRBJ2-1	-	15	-	CASSLAPSSRGEQFF	TGCGCCAGCAGCTTGGCCCCCTCGTCCAGAGGTGAGCAGTTCTTC
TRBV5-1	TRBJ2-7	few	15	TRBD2	CASSSLAGRSGEQYF	TGCGCCAGCAGCTCATTAGCGGGGAGGTCGGGCGAGCAGTACTTC
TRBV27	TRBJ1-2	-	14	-	CASSPSLGRGGYTF	TGTGCCAGCAGTCCCTCCCTGGGACGGGGTGGCTACACCTTC
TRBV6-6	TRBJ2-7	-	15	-	CASSTTSGPTYEQYF	TGTGCCAGCAGTACCACCTCCGGACCAACCTACGAGCAGTACTTC
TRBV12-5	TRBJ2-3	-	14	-	CASGGLGPGDTQYF	TGTGCTAGTGGTGGGCTCGGGCCGGGGGATACGCAGTATTTT
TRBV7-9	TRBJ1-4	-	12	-	CASGHNNEKLFF	TGTGCCAGCGGGCATAATAATGAAAAACTGTTTTTT
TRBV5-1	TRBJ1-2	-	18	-	CASSSKYGASNSNYGYTF	TGCGCCAGCAGCTCGAAATACGGGGCGTCGAACTCTAACTATGGCTACACCTTC
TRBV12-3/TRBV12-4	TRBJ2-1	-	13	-	CASSIGLNNEQFF	TGTGCCAGCAGTATAGGACTGAACAATGAGCAGTTCTTC
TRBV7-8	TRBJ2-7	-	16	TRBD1	CASSFPQTGGGYEQYF	TGTGCCAGCAGCTTCCCCCAAACAGGGGGCGGGTACGAGCAGTACTTC
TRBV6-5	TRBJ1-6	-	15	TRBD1	CASSRTGNNNSPLHF	TGTGCCAGCAGTCGGACAGGGAACAATAATTCACCCCTCCACTTT
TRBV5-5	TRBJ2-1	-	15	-	CASSLSPWSRNEQFF	TGTGCCAGCAGCTTGTCACCGTGGTCTCGCAATGAGCAGTTCTTC
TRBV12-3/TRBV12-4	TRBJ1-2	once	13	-	CASSFSGNYGYTF	TGTGCCAGCAGTTTTTCTGGAAACTATGGCTACACCTTC
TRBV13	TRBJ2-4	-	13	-	CASSIGGKNIQYF	TGTGCCAGCAGCATCGGAGGGAAAAACATTCAGTACTTC
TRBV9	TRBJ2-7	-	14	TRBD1	CASSARDRAYEQYF	TGTGCCAGCAGCGCCCGGGACAGAGCCTACGAGCAGTACTTC
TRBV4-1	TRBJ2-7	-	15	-	CASSHKGLGAYEQYF	TGCGCCAGCAGCCACAAGGGACTTGGAGCCTACGAGCAGTACTTC
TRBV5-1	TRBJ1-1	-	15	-	CASSLEDPSVTEAFF	TGCGCCAGCAGCTTGGAGGACCCCAGCGTCACTGAAGCTTTCTTT
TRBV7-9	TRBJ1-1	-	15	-	CASSLLGRRNTEAFF	TGTGCCAGCAGCTTACTGGGGAGACGGAACACTGAAGCTTTCTTT
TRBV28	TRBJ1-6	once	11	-	CASSLRSPLHF	TGTGCCAGCAGTTTGCGATCACCCCTCCACTTT
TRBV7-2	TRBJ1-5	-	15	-	CASSRGTSRNQPQHF	TGTGCCAGCAGCCGGGGCACGTCGCGGAATCAGCCCCAGCATTTT
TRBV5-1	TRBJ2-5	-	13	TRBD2	CASSGTSGETQYF	TGCGCCAGCAGCGGTACTAGCGGAGAGACCCAGTACTTC
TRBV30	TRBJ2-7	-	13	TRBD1	CAWGTGGSGEQYF	TGTGCCTGGGGGACAGGGGGATCTGGAGAGCAGTACTTC
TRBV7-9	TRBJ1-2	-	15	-	CASSLAESSAGGYTF	TGTGCCAGCAGCTTAGCGGAGAGTTCAGCGGGTGGCTACACCTTC
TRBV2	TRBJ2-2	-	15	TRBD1	CASRDRGKDTGELFF	TGTGCCAGCAGGGACAGGGGGAAGGACACCGGGGAGCTGTTTTTT
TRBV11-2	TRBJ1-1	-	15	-	CASSLVPLAGTEAFF	TGTGCCAGCAGCTTAGTTCCGCTTGCGGGGACTGAAGCTTTCTTT
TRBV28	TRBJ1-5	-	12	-	CAAENSNQPQHF	TGTGCCGCGGAAAATAGCAATCAGCCCCAGCATTTT
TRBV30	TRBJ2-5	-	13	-	CAWSGLAQETQYF	TGTGCCTGGAGTGGCCTGGCCCAAGAGACCCAGTACTTC
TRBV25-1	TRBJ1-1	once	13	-	CASSEFLNTEAFF	TGTGCCAGCAGTGAGTTTCTGAACACTGAAGCTTTCTTT
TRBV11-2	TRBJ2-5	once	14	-	CASSLGDGQETQYF	TGTGCCAGCAGCTTAGGGGACGGCCAAGAGACCCAGTACTTC
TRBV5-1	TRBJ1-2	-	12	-	CASSHKEGGYTF	TGCGCCAGCAGCCACAAGGAGGGTGGCTACACCTTC
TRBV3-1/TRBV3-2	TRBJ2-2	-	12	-	CASTRTAGELFF	TGTGCCAGCACCCGGACAGCCGGGGAGCTGTTTTTT
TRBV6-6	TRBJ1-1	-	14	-	CASSDQGPNTEAFF	TGTGCCAGCAGTGACCAGGGGCCGAACACTGAAGCTTTCTTT
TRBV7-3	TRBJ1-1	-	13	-	CASSPTGNTEAFF	TGTGCCAGCAGCCCTACAGGGAACACTGAAGCTTTCTTT
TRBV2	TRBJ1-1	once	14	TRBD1	CASRGQVGYTEAFF	TGTGCCAGCAGGGGACAGGTCGGGTACACTGAAGCTTTCTTT
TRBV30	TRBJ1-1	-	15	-	CASSRIMGRNTEAFF	TGTGCCTCATCGAGGATTATGGGTCGGAACACTGAAGCTTTCTTT